The rows below give T cell receptor beta chains drawn from one sample of a study of monozygotic twins with cystic fibrosis. Some clones are missing from TCRdb's copy, which holds only in-frame ones; the method was immunoSEQ multiplex PCR. The sample lists 12,000 to 15,000 clones; around 87% were seen once. Sequencing used blood. These receptors were taken from a boy younger than 18 with cystic fibrosis. CDR3s include the opening cysteine and the closing phenylalanine or tryptophan. A D gene is named only where the DNA matches it firmly. Expanded clones get a size class; other rows say once, few or many, or leave the size out.

13,TRBV7-9,NA,TRBJ1-2,NA,TGTGCCAGCAGCTTAGACGGCGGGGGCGGCTACACCTTC,CASSLDGGGGYTF
17,TRBV18,NA,TRBJ2-1,TRBD2,TGTGCCAGCTCTCCCTCCCGGGTAGCGGGGGGGCTCAATGAGCAGTTCTTC,CASSPSRVAGGLNEQFF
13,TRBV18,NA,TRBJ2-7,NA,TGTGCCAGCTCACCTACGAGGTCCTACGAGCAGTACTTC,CASSPTRSYEQYF
13,TRBV28,NA,TRBJ2-7,NA,TGTGCCAGCAGTTTAGCCAGGGGTCACGAGCAGTACTTC,CASSLARGHEQYF
16,TRBV10-1,NA,TRBJ2-1,NA,TGCGCCAGCAGTGCGGACGGGCCGCCCTCATACAATGAGCAGTTCTTC,CASSADGPPSYNEQFF
13,TRBV9,NA,TRBJ2-2,NA,TGTGCCAGCAGCCCGGGCGGGGCCGGGGAGCTGTTTTTT,CASSPGGAGELFF
14,TRBV4-2,few,TRBJ2-7,NA,TGTGCCAGCAGCCAATCGGTTGTCTCCTACGAGCAGTACTTC,CASSQSVVSYEQYF
16,TRBV9,once,TRBJ2-7,TRBD1,TGTGCCAGCAGCCCCACTACCGGGACAGGGGTCTACGAGCAGTACTTC,CASSPTTGTGVYEQYF
15,TRBV2,NA,TRBJ2-7,NA,TGTGCCAGCAGCGGGTGGTCAGGCGGGGCCTACGAGCAGTACTTC,CASSGWSGGAYEQYF
13,TRBV7-2,NA,TRBJ2-1,NA,TGTGCCAGCAGACGCGCGGTGGCCCCTGAGCAGTTCTTC,CASRRAVAPEQFF
14,TRBV13,NA,TRBJ1-2,NA,TGTGCCAGCAGCTTTACCGGACAGATCCATGGCTACACCTTC,CASSFTGQIHGYTF
20,TRBV6-1,NA,TRBJ2-3,TRBD2,TGTGCCAGCAGTGCTTTACGACTAGCGGGCCTCAAGATCCTCACAGATACGCAGTATTTT,CASSALRLAGLKILTDTQYF
12,TRBV6-1,NA,TRBJ1-2,NA,TGTGCCAGCAGTGAAGGACTGTACGGCTACACCTTC,CASSEGLYGYTF
14,TRBV6-5,few,TRBJ1-1,TRBD1,TGTGCCAGCAGATACAGGGGGCTTTACACTGAAGCTTTCTTT,CASRYRGLYTEAFF
16,TRBV28,NA,TRBJ2-1,TRBD2,TGTGCCAGCAGTTCGACTAGCGGGAGCTCCTACAATGAGCAGTTCTTC,CASSSTSGSSYNEQFF
11,TRBV29-1,NA,TRBJ2-7,NA,TGCAGCGTTGTGGGTGGGTACGAGCAGTACTTC,CSVVGGYEQYF
16,TRBV27,NA,TRBJ1-2,NA,TGTGCCAGCAGTTCCCTAGGACAGAGTTTAGTCTATGGCTACACCTTC,CASSSLGQSLVYGYTF
15,TRBV5-1,NA,TRBJ2-1,TRBD2,TGCGCCAGCAGCCTCGGGACTAGCGGAGGGTATGAGCAGTTCTTC,CASSLGTSGGYEQFF
15,TRBV5-1,NA,TRBJ1-6,NA,TGCGCCAGCAGCTTGATCCAGGGAGGTAATTCACCCCTCCACTTT,CASSLIQGGNSPLHF
15,TRBV27,NA,TRBJ2-1,TRBD2,TGTGCCAGCAGCCTAAGCGGGGCCATGTACAATGAGCAGTTCTTC,CASSLSGAMYNEQFF
15,TRBV6-1,NA,TRBJ2-7,NA,TGTGCCAGCACCAAGGGACAGTGGGGGGCCTACGAGCAGTACTTC,CASTKGQWGAYEQYF
15,TRBV6-1,NA,TRBJ1-2,NA,TGTGCCAGCATCCCGGGGGAAGGGGAGGCCTATGGCTACACCTTC,CASIPGEGEAYGYTF
16,TRBV25-1,NA,TRBJ1-4,NA,TGTGCCAGCAGTGGCCCCTGGGGGGAGACTAATGAAAAACTGTTTTTT,CASSGPWGETNEKLFF
13,TRBV6-5,NA,TRBJ1-3,NA,TGTGCCAGCAGTTACTCCGGAGGAAACACCATATATTTT,CASSYSGGNTIYF
12,TRBV2,once,TRBJ2-7,NA,TGTGCCAGCAGTCAGGACATTTACGAGCAGTACTTC,CASSQDIYEQYF
15,TRBV19,NA,TRBJ1-1,TRBD1,TGTGCCAGTAGTCCCGGGACAGGGAGGAACACTGAAGCTTTCTTT,CASSPGTGRNTEAFF
13,TRBV5-1,NA,TRBJ2-7,NA,TGCGCCAGCAGCTGGGGGAGTGGGGGATATCAGTACTTC,CASSWGSGGYQYF
15,TRBV15,few,TRBJ1-6,NA,TGTGCCACCAGCAGAATCGGGCCACGAGCTTCACCCCTCCACTTT,CATSRIGPRASPLHF
15,TRBV7-2,once,TRBJ2-2,NA,TGTGCCAGCAGTCACTATGCGGGGAACACCGGGGAGCTGTTTTTT,CASSHYAGNTGELFF
13,TRBV5-1,NA,TRBJ1-1,TRBD1,TGCGCCAGCAGTAGCCAGGGGGACACTGAAGCTTTCTTT,CASSSQGDTEAFF
16,TRBV9,once,TRBJ1-6,TRBD1,TGTGCCAGCAGCAGACAGGGGGCGGGCAGTAATTCACCCCTCCACTTT,CASSRQGAGSNSPLHF
15,TRBV6-4,NA,TRBJ1-5,TRBD1,TGTGCCAGCAGTGAGTCTCAGGGGGACAATCAGCCCCAGCATTTT,CASSESQGDNQPQHF
16,TRBV7-2,NA,TRBJ1-1,NA,TGTGCCAGCAGCCATGTGCGGGGGTCGATAAACACTGAAGCTTTCTTT,CASSHVRGSINTEAFF
14,TRBV11-1,NA,TRBJ1-2,NA,TGTGCCAGCAGCTCCGATAAAAGTCTTTATGGCTACACCTTC,CASSSDKSLYGYTF
13,TRBV29-1,NA,TRBJ1-1,TRBD1,TGCAGCGTAGCGACAGGGCTTCCCACTGAAGCTTTCTTT,CSVATGLPTEAFF
15,TRBV6-5,NA,TRBJ2-7,TRBD2,TGTGCCAGCAGAGTAGGACTAGGGAGTTCCTACGAGCAGTACTTC,CASRVGLGSSYEQYF
14,TRBV4-1,NA,TRBJ2-5,NA,TGCGCCAGCAGCCAAGATGTCTCAGCAGAGACCCAGTACTTC,CASSQDVSAETQYF
15,TRBV18,NA,TRBJ1-5,NA,TGTGCCAGCTCCTCAAGAGAGGGGAATCGTCAGCCCCAGCATTTT,CASSSREGNRQPQHF